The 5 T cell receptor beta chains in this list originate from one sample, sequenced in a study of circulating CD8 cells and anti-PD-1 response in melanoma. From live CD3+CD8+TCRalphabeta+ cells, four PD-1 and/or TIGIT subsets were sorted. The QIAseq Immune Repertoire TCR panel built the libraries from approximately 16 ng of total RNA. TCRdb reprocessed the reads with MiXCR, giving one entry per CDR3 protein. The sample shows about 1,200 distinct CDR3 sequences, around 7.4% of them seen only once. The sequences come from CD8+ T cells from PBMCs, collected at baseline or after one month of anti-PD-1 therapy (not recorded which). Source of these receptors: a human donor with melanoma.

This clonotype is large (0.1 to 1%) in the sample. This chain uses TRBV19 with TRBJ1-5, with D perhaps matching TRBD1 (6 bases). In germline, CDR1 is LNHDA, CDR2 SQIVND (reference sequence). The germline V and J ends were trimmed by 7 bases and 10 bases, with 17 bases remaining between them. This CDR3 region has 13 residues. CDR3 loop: CASTQTQGLPQHF. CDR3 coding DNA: TGTGCCAGTACCCAGACACAGGGCTTACCCCAGCATTTT.

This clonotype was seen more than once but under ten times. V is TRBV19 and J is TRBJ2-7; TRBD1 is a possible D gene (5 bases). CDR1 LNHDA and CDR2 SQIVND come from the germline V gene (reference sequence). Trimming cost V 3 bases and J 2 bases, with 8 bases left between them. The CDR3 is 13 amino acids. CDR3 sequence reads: CASSMGHTYEQYF. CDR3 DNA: TGTGCCAGTAGTATGGGGCATACCTACGAGCAGTACTTC.

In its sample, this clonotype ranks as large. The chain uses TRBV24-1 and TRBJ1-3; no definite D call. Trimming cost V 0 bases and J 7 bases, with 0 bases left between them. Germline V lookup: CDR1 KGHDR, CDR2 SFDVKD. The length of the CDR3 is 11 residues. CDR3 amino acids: CATSDLNTIYF. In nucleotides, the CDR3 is TGTGCCACCAGTGATTTGAACACCATATATTTT.

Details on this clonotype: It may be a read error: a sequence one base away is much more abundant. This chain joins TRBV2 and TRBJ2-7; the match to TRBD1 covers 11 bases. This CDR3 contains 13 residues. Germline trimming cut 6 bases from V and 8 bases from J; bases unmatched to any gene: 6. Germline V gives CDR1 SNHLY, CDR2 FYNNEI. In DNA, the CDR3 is TGTGCCAGCAGGGACAGGGGGCCCAACAAGCAGTACTTC. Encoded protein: CASRDRGPNKQYF.

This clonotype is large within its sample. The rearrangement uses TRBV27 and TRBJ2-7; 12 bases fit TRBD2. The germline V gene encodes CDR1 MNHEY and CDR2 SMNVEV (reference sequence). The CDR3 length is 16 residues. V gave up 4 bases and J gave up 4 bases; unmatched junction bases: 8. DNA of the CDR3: TGTGCCAGCAGTTCAGGGCTTGGACTAGCGGGGTACGAGCAGTACTTC. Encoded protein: CASSSGLGLAGYEQYF.